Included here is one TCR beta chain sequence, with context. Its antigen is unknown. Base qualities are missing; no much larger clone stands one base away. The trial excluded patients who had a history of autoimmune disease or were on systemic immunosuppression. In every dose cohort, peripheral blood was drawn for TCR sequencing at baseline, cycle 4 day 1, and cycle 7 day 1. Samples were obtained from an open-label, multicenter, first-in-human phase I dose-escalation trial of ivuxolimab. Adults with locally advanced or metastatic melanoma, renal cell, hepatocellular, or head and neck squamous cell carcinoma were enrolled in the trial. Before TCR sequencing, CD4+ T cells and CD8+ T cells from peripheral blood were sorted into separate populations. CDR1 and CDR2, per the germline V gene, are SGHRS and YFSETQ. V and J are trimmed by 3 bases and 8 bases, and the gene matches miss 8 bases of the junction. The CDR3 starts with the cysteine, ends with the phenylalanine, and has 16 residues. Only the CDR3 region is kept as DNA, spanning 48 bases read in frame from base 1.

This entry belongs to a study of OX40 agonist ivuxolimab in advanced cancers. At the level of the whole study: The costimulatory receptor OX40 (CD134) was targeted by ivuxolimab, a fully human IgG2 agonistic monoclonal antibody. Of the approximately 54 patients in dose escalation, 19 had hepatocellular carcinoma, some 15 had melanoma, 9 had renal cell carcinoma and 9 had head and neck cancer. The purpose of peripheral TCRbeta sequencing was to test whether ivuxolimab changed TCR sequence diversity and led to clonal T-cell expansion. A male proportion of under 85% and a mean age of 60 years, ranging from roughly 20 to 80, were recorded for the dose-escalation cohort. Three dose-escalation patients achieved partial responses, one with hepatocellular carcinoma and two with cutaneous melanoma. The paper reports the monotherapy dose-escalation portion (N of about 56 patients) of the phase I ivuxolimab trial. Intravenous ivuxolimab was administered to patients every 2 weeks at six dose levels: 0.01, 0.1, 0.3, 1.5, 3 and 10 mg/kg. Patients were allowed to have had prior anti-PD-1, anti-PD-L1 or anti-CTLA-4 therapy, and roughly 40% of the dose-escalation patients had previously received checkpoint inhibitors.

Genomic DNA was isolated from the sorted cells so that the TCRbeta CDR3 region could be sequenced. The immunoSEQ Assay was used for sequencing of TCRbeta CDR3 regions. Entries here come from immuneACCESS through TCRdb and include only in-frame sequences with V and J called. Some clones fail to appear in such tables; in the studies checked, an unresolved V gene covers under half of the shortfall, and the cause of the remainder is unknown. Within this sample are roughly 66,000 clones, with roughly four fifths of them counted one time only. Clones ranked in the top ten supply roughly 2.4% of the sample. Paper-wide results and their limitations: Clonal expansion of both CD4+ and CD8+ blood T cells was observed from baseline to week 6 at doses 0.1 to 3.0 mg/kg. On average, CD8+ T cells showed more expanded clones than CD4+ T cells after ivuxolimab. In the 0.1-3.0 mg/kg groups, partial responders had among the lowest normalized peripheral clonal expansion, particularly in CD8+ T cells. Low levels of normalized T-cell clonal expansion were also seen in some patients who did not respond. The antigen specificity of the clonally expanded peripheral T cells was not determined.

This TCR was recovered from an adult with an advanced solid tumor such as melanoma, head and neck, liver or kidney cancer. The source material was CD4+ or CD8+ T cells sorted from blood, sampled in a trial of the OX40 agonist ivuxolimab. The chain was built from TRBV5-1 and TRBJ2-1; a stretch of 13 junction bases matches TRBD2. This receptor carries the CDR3 CASSSGLAGFRDEQFF. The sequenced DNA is TGCGCCAGCAGCTCGGGACTAGCGGGATTCAGGGATGAGCAGTTCTTC.